The clone carrying this T cell receptor (beta chain) occurred a few times. One end of the junction varies from germline; a read error may be responsible. Sequencing used immunoSEQ multiplex PCR; TCRdb keeps in-frame clones, though not all of them. The sample has about 95,000 clones, around 86% seen once. These data originate in a study of PD-L1 blockade in urothelial cancer. About the research overall: Analysis of the blood was performed 3 weeks (second dose) and 6 weeks after treatment start. Median T cell yield per blood sample was around 130,000 cells.

The time point here: pretreatment peripheral blood. Patients in the study were battling locally advanced or metastatic urothelial carcinoma. There were between 1 and 8 samples from each patient, taken pretreatment and on-treatment. Here the sequenced sample was PBMCs, taken around atezolizumab (anti-PD-L1) treatment. The TCR originated in a man in his sixties with urothelial cancer.

The CDR3 nucleotides are TGTGCCAGCACCTTAGGAGGGGGGGGCGGCTATGGCTACACCTTC. Protein product: CASTLGGGGGYGYTF. The chain links TRBV7-2 to TRBJ1-2, with a possible D match to TRBD1 (6 bases). Germline values: CDR1 SGHTA, CDR2 FQGNSA. This CDR3 has 15 amino acids.